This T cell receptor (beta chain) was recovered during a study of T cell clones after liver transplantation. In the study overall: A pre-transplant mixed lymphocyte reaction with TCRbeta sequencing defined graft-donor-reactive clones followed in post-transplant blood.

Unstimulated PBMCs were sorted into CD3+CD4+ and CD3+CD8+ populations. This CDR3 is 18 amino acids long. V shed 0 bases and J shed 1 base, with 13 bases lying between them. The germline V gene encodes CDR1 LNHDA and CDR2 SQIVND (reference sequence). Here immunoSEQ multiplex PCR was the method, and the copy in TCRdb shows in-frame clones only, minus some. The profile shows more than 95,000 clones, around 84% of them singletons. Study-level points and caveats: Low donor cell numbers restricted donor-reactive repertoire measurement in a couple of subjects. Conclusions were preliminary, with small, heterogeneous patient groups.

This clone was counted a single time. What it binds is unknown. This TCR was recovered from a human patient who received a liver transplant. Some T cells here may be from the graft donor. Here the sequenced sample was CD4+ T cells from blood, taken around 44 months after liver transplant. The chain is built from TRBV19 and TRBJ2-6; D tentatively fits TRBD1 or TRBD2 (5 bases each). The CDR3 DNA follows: TGTGCCAGTAGTATAGAGGCCGGGACGGCGTCTGGGGCCAACGTCCTGACTTTC. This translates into CASSIEAGTASGANVLTF.